Shown below are 22 T cell receptor beta chains from a single sample sequenced in a study of T cells in localized non-small cell lung cancer. Clones were sequenced by immunoSEQ multiplex PCR, and TCRdb holds only the in-frame ones, with some missing. The table records 20,000 to 30,000 clones, about 90% of them present only once. The specimen was peripheral blood, collected before any cancer treatment. The receptors stem from a woman aged 40-69 years with stage I lung adenocarcinoma.

This clone was counted between two and nine times. The chain uses TRBV6-1 and TRBJ2-6; D not certain. Germline V gene sequence: CDR1 MNHNS, CDR2 SASEGT. V was cut by 3 bases and J by 1 base, with 1 base left in between. The CDR3 consists of 13 residues. This chain's CDR3 is CASSDSGANVLTF. The CDR3 nucleotides are TGTGCCAGCAGTGATTCTGGGGCCAACGTCCTGACTTTC.

J is TRBJ2-7 and V is TRBV6-5; TRBD2 matches at 11 bases. This CDR3 spans 14 amino acids. Germline values: CDR1 MNHEY, CDR2 SVGAGI. V shed 6 bases, J shed 6 bases, and the junction held 7 bases outside the gene matches. CDR3 in DNA: TGTGCCAGCAGACGTAGCGGGGGGGCTCGCGAGCAGTACTTC. This translates into CASRRSGGAREQYF.

The chain carries TRBV4-1 and TRBJ1-3; D call uncertain. CDR3 length: 16 amino acids. The germline V gene has CDR1 MGHRA and CDR2 YSYEKL. Trimming stripped 1 base from V and 2 bases from J, with 12 bases between. This CDR3 reads CASSQATGTPGNTIYF. DNA of the CDR3: TGCGCCAGCAGCCAAGCCACGGGTACCCCTGGAAACACCATATATTTT.

The chain is built from TRBV11-2 and TRBJ2-3; 7 bases are shared with TRBD1. CDR1 SGHAT and CDR2 FQNNGV come from the germline V gene. This CDR3 is built from 12 residues. The V and J ends lost 6 bases and 9 bases, in that order; junction bases with no gene match: 6. The chain's CDR3 is CASRRTGATQYF. The CDR3 DNA sequence: TGTGCCAGCAGACGAACAGGGGCCACGCAGTATTTT.

The chain joins TRBV28 to TRBJ2-3, with D perhaps matching TRBD1 or TRBD2 (5 bases each). V was shortened by 4 bases and J by 4 bases, with 9 bases between the two germline ends. The length of the CDR3 is 13 residues. Per the germline V gene, CDR1 is MDHEN and CDR2 is SYDVKM. The chain's CDR3 is CASSYPGPDTQYF. The CDR3 DNA reads TGTGCCAGCAGTTATCCGGGACCAGATACGCAGTATTTT. The full variable domain, rest sourced from reference TRBV28 and TRBJ2-3, is DVKVTQSSRYLVKRTGEKVFLECVQDMDHENMFWYRQDPGLGLRLIYFSYDVKMKEKGDIPEGYSVSREKKERFSLILESASTNQTSMYLCASSYPGPDTQYFGPGTRLTVL.

The J gene is TRBJ1-4, the V gene TRBV4-2; D remains unclear. Trimming shortened V by 0 bases and J by 3 bases, and 11 bases separated the two germline ends. CDR3 size: 16 residues. CDR1 LGHNA and CDR2 YNFKEQ come from the germline V gene. CDR3 in amino acids: CASSQDPDGPNEKLFF. In DNA form, the CDR3 reads TGTGCCAGCAGCCAAGATCCCGACGGACCTAATGAAAAACTGTTTTTT.

The chain joins TRBV5-1 to TRBJ1-2, with D unclear. With 1 base removed from V and 2 bases from J, the gap between germline ends came to 6 bases. The CDR3 consists of 13 residues. CDR1 SGHRS and CDR2 YFSETQ come from the germline V gene. CDR3 sequence: CASSLNRNYGYTF. CDR3 DNA: TGCGCCAGCAGCTTGAACAGAAACTATGGCTACACCTTC.

V is TRBV7-2 and J is TRBJ2-3; perhaps TRBD2 as D (6 bases). The CDR3 is made up of 9 amino acids. The V end was cut by 8 bases, the J end by 10 bases, with 7 bases between. From germline, CDR1 is SGHTA and CDR2 FQGNSA. The CDR3 nucleotides read TGTGCCAGCGGGACTGCGCAGTATTTT. Encoded protein: CASGTAQYF.

J is TRBJ1-2 and V is TRBV20-1; maybe TRBD1 (5 bases). The CDR3 sequence is 10 residues long. CDR1 and CDR2 (germline): DFQATT, SNEGSKA (reference sequence). The ends were cut back, 4 bases at V and 8 bases at J, with 8 bases in the middle. DNA for the CDR3: TGCAGTGCTACAGGGTTGGGCTACACCTTC. Amino acid sequence: CSATGLGYTF.

The chain uses TRBV7-5 and TRBJ1-1. TRBV7-5 is labeled a pseudogene. CDR3 length: 17 amino acids. In nucleotides, the CDR3 is TGTGTCAGAAGCTCTCTGAGAGATGGACCGCGGAAAACTGAAGCTTTCTTT. It encodes CVRSSLRDGPRKTEAFF.

Written as DNA, the CDR3 is TGTGCCAGCAGCCTAAATAACAGGGGGCCTACCAACTTCTTC. As protein: CASSLNNRGPTNFF. The chain uses TRBV13 and TRBJ2-1, with TRBD1 matching over 9 bases. The CDR3 totals 14 residues. In germline, CDR1 is PRHDT, CDR2 FYEKMQ (reference sequence). The V segment lost 5 bases and the J segment 16 bases; nucleotides outside the gene matches: 15.

The chain is built from TRBV5-4 and TRBJ2-5; possibly TRBD1 or TRBD2 for D (5 bases each). The V gene's germline CDR1 is SGHNT and CDR2 YYREEE (reference sequence). V was shortened by 2 bases and J by 1 base, with 9 bases between the two germline ends. The CDR3 has 14 residues. This chain's CDR3 is CASSFIGTQETQYF. In DNA, the CDR3 is TGTGCCAGCAGCTTCATAGGGACCCAAGAGACCCAGTACTTC.

J is TRBJ2-3 and V is TRBV28; 11 bases line up with TRBD2. Germline CDR1 MDHEN, CDR2 SYDVKM. The CDR3 has 15 residues. V lost 5 bases to trimming and J lost 1 base; unmatched junction nucleotides: 2. CDR3 sequence reads: CASSPLAGGTDTQYF. The CDR3 DNA reads as TGTGCCAGCAGTCCACTAGCGGGAGGCACAGATACGCAGTATTTT.

V gene TRBV10-1 combines with J gene TRBJ2-3; D unclear. Germline assignment: CDR1 WNHNN and CDR2 SYGVQD (reference sequence). Trimming took off 2 bases at V and 2 bases at J, with 8 bases between the two ends. CDR3 length: 14 residues. CDR3 amino acids: CASSERAYTDTQYF. The CDR3 region has the DNA TGCGCCAGCAGTGAGAGAGCTTACACAGATACGCAGTATTTT.

J is TRBJ1-2 and V is TRBV6-5, with D possibly being TRBD1 (5 bases). Germline CDR1 reads MNHEY; CDR2 reads SVGAGI. Trimming pared 7 bases from V and 4 bases from J, leaving 7 bases between. This CDR3 is built from 11 residues. The CDR3 region is CASTQGYGYTF. For the CDR3, the DNA is TGTGCCAGCACGCAGGGCTATGGCTACACCTTC.

V gene TRBV19 combines with J gene TRBJ1-5; D remains ambiguous. Germline lookup yields CDR1 LNHDA and CDR2 SQIVND (reference sequence). The CDR3 spans 13 residues. Trimming took off 2 bases at V and 6 bases at J, with 8 bases between the two ends. The CDR3, as DNA: TGTGCCAGTAGTATATCGGTTAGTCAGCCCCAGCATTTT. It yields the protein CASSISVSQPQHF.

The gene calls are TRBV7-2 and TRBJ1-1; a possible D gene is TRBD1 (6 bases). In germline, CDR1 is SGHTA, CDR2 FQGNSA. The CDR3 runs to 14 residues. Trimming shortened V by 5 bases and J by 1 base, and 11 bases separated the two germline ends. The CDR3 nucleotides are TGTGCCAGCAGCGGATGGACAGAGAACACTGAAGCTTTCTTT. Residues: CASSGWTENTEAFF.

The chain couples TRBV10-3 to TRBJ2-7; weak D call: TRBD1 (5 bases). The CDR3 has 13 residues. Trimming left V 10 bases short and J 2 bases short, with 15 bases between. Germline V gene data show CDR1 as ENHRY and CDR2 as SYGVKD. The CDR3 DNA follows: TGTGCCACCCACGACAGATTAGCCTACGAGCAGTACTTC. It yields the protein CATHDRLAYEQYF.

V is TRBV28 and J is TRBJ1-2, with D possibly TRBD1 on 6 matching bases. The CDR3 is 13 amino acids. Germline V CDR1 and CDR2: MDHEN, SYDVKM. Deletions cut 6 bases from V and 3 bases from J, with 11 bases between. Written as DNA, the CDR3 is TGTGCCAGCAGGAGGGGGGCGGACTATGGCTACACCTTC. Translating gives CASRRGADYGYTF.

CDR3 region: CASSQDPARGSTDTQYF. The DNA of the CDR3 is TGCGCCAGCAGCCAAGACCCCGCCAGGGGAAGCACAGATACGCAGTATTTT. The V call is TRBV4-3, the J call TRBJ2-3, with D maybe TRBD1 (6 bases). Trimming left V 0 bases short and J 0 bases short, with 13 bases between. The CDR3 is 17 residues long. Germline V CDR1 and CDR2: LGHNA, YSLEER.

V is TRBV14 and J is TRBJ1-6, with no clear D. The CDR3 has 14 residues. V shed 4 bases and J shed 13 bases, with 17 bases lying between them. The germline CDR1 and CDR2 sequences are SGHDN and FVKESK. The CDR3, as DNA: TGTGCCAGCAGCCTGCCCGGGCTCTTAACCCCCCTCCACTTT. Translated: CASSLPGLLTPLHF.

The V gene is TRBV18, the J gene TRBJ2-7; 7 bases are a match to TRBD2. CDR3 size: 16 residues. The trim removed 6 bases at V and 2 bases at J, leaving 13 bases unmatched. CDR1 and CDR2 (germline): KGHSH, LQKENI. CDR3 in DNA: TGTGCCAGCTCCGCTCTGGGGGGGATTGCTGCCTACGAGCAGTACTTC. It yields the protein CASSALGGIAAYEQYF.